The TCR beta chain under discussion was sequenced for a study of OX40 agonist ivuxolimab in advanced cancers. The data were produced by immunoSEQ multiplex PCR, yet TCRdb's version contains in-frame clones alone and is incomplete. The sample has just under 95,000 clones, over 75% seen once. The CDR3 contains 14 residues. Germline V gives CDR1 MNHEY, CDR2 SMNVEV (reference sequence). The germline V and J ends were trimmed by 0 bases and 5 bases, with 10 bases remaining between them. The rearrangement links TRBV27 to TRBJ1-2, with D uncertain. The clonotype originates from an adult with an advanced solid tumor such as melanoma, head and neck, liver or kidney cancer. Here the sequenced sample was CD4+ or CD8+ T cells sorted from blood, taken in a trial of the OX40 agonist ivuxolimab. CDR3 bases: TGTGCCAGCAGTTTATCTAGGCCCGAATATGGCTACACCTTC. Translated: CASSLSRPEYGYTF.